This T cell receptor beta chain derives from a study of Ad26.COV2.S vaccination and SARS-CoV-2 variants (dated by TCRdb to the early 2020s). About the full investigation: Donors in the vaccine arm were drawn from COV1001, a phase I-IIa trial of Ad26.COV2.S in healthy adults that was multicentre, randomized, double-blind and placebo-controlled. Participants in the trial were split at random into five groups of five each, receiving low-dose or high-dose Ad26.COV2.S once or twice, or else placebo on both occasions. The specificity and breadth of SARS-CoV-2-reactive T cell receptors after Ad26.COV2.S vaccination were assessed by TCRbeta repertoire sequencing. Investigators did not know the trial group allocation while performing experiments and assessing outcomes. A total of around 32 samples were included in the TCR-sequenced set, comprising around 20 Ad26.COV2.S vaccine recipients, 5 placebo recipients and 8 SARS-CoV-2 convalescent individuals. Dosing of Ad26.COV2.S was intramuscular, at either 5x10^10 or 1x10^11 viral particles, delivered as one shot or as two shots spaced 56 days apart.

The CDR3 runs 15 amino acids, cysteine and phenylalanine included. The DNA shown is the 45-base CDR3, in frame from base 1. Relative to germline, V is missing 1 base and J is missing 3 bases, with 2 bases of the junction outside any gene match. Taken from the germline V gene, the CDR1 and CDR2 loops are LGHNA and YNFKEQ. This specimen's treatment or condition label, per the study, means: approximately 18 received Ad26.COV2.S at low or high dose, single or two shots; five or six received placebo; per-sample allocation not given. For vaccine and placebo recipients, repertoires were sequenced using samples collected on day 63 after the first injection. Cohort 1b enrolled about two dozen adults aged 18-55 years at a single site in Boston, USA, between 29 July and 7 August 2020. Ad26.COV2.S was a replication-incompetent adenovirus type 26 vector that expressed a prefusion-stabilized SARS-CoV-2 spike protein derived from the original Wuhan strain.

Broader findings and caveats from the paper: Spike-specific TCR breadth was higher in Ad26.COV2.S recipients than in placebo recipients (P = 0.0014). Comparing responses between vaccine doses or regimens was not something the study was powered to do. After vaccination, substantial breadth of spike-specific CD8+ and CD4+ T cell responses was reported. Vaccine and placebo recipients had comparable non-spike TCR breadth, which fits with the vaccine containing only spike. The authors noted that total T cell responses may have been underestimated by the TCR breadth and depth analyses.

The immunoSEQ Assay was used to sequence TCRbeta CDR3 regions. After extraction, genomic DNA underwent amplification by bias-controlled multiplex PCR, followed by high-throughput sequencing. As for the authors' bioinformatics: To quantify the absolute abundance of every unique TCRbeta CDR3 region, sequences were collapsed and filtered. T cell fraction was estimated by normalizing TCRbeta template counts to usable DNA, with usable DNA measured through amplification of reference genes found in all nucleated cells. Repertoire TCRs were annotated as SARS-CoV-2-specific when V gene, CDR3 amino acid sequence and J gene were exactly matched to a known reactive TCR set. The reference SARS-CoV-2 TCR set was derived from MIRA and filtered for enrichment in COVID-19-positive ImmuneCODE repertoires, a step that removed public or cross-reactive TCRs. Using the MIRA antigens, annotated TCRs were further analysed by specific ORF or by position within an ORF. Breadth was defined as the number of annotated unique rearrangements divided by the total number of unique productive rearrangements, and depth was defined as the summed frequency of the annotated unique rearrangements. Two-sided Wilcoxon rank-sum tests were used to compare TCR breadth between groups. TCRdb carries this immuneACCESS record with in-frame sequences only. Its versions omit some clonotypes, under half of them owing to an unresolved V gene in the studies checked, with the rest unexplained. The D gene and trimming were derived from the DNA, and the V and J assignments and clone size from that table. Present in this sample are around 300,000 clones, 75% to 90% of which were seen just once. The biggest ten clones account for around 10% of the sample.

The count of this clone is one. Its cognate antigen has yet to be identified. Base qualities were left out, and no much larger clone turns up one base away. Rearrangement joined TRBV4-2 to TRBJ2-7; 11 central bases correspond to TRBD2. Specimen: peripheral blood, collected in a trial of Ad26.COV2.S vaccine versus placebo. This receptor was identified in a person between 18 and 59 years old who received the Ad26.COV2.S COVID-19 vaccine or a placebo. The bases read TGTGCCAGCAGCCAAGGGCTAGCGGGGGGCTACGAGCAGTACTTC. Its product reads: CASSQGLAGGYEQYF.